A selection of T cell receptor beta chains follows, all from one sample in a study of cytomegalovirus exposure and HLA in healthy donors. TCRdb keeps only in-frame clones here, not all; method: immunoSEQ multiplex PCR. The profile covers about 140,000 clones, with approximately 67% appearing a single time and 6.5% taken by the ten largest. Specimen: PBMCs. These receptors were collected from a woman aged 60-70 years in good health and CMV-seronegative. Both conserved end residues are part of each CDR3. The order of the fields is D gene, clone size, V gene, J gene, CDR3 DNA, CDR3 protein. A D gene is named only where the DNA matches it firmly. Clone size is stated in some rows and not others, as once, few, many or a class when expanded.

d_call: TRBD2
clone_size: -
v_call: TRBV5-1
j_call: TRBJ2-3
cdr3_nt: TGCGCCAGCAGCTTGGCCAGCGGGGGGGCTGATACGCAGTATTTT
cdr3_aa: CASSLASGGADTQYF

d_call: TRBD1
clone_size: -
v_call: TRBV28
j_call: TRBJ2-7
cdr3_nt: TGTGCCAGCAGAAAACAGGGGGGAAGAGACGAGCAGTACTTC
cdr3_aa: CASRKQGGRDEQYF

d_call: TRBD1
clone_size: -
v_call: TRBV4-1
j_call: TRBJ2-7
cdr3_nt: TGCGCCAGCAGCCAAGGGGACAGGGCCGAGCAGTACTTC
cdr3_aa: CASSQGDRAEQYF

d_call: -
clone_size: -
v_call: TRBV19
j_call: TRBJ1-3
cdr3_nt: TGTGCCAGTAGTATCGGAGGGTCGTCTGGAAACACCATATATTTT
cdr3_aa: CASSIGGSSGNTIYF

d_call: -
clone_size: -
v_call: TRBV5-6
j_call: TRBJ1-5
cdr3_nt: TGTGCCAGCAGCGAACAGGGTTTCAATCAGCCCCAGCATTTT
cdr3_aa: CASSEQGFNQPQHF

d_call: TRBD2
clone_size: -
v_call: TRBV9
j_call: TRBJ2-3
cdr3_nt: TGTGCCAGCAGCGTAGGGATCGGGGGGGGGATCACAGATACGCAGTATTTT
cdr3_aa: CASSVGIGGGITDTQYF

d_call: -
clone_size: few
v_call: TRBV28
j_call: TRBJ2-5
cdr3_nt: TGTGCCAGCAGTTTAGGACCGCGGGGGCGGGGGACCCAGTACTTC
cdr3_aa: CASSLGPRGRGTQYF

d_call: TRBD1
clone_size: once
v_call: TRBV11-2
j_call: TRBJ1-1
cdr3_nt: TGTGCCAGCAGCCGGCGGACAGGGTATGGAACTGAAGCTTTCTTT
cdr3_aa: CASSRRTGYGTEAFF

d_call: -
clone_size: -
v_call: TRBV5-6
j_call: TRBJ2-1
cdr3_nt: TGTGCCAGCAGTAGTCTTGATGAGCAGTTCTTC
cdr3_aa: CASSSLDEQFF

d_call: TRBD2
clone_size: -
v_call: TRBV5-1
j_call: TRBJ2-5
cdr3_nt: TGCGCCAGTGCGGAGGGAGCGGGAGGCCGGGAGACCCAGTACTTC
cdr3_aa: CASAEGAGGRETQYF

d_call: TRBD1
clone_size: few
v_call: TRBV5-1
j_call: TRBJ2-7
cdr3_nt: TGCGCCAGCAGCCGGGACAGTTCCGAGCAGTACTTC
cdr3_aa: CASSRDSSEQYF

d_call: -
clone_size: -
v_call: TRBV18
j_call: TRBJ2-3
cdr3_nt: TGTGCCAGCTCACCTATGGGACTCTACACAGATACGCAGTATTTT
cdr3_aa: CASSPMGLYTDTQYF

d_call: -
clone_size: -
v_call: TRBV2
j_call: TRBJ1-4
cdr3_nt: TGTGCCAGCAGTGAAGCCTCCGGGACGGGAGAAATGGGGAAACTGTTTTTT
cdr3_aa: CASSEASGTGEMGKLFF

d_call: -
clone_size: -
v_call: TRBV11-2
j_call: TRBJ2-3
cdr3_nt: TGTGCCAGTCGACAGAACACAGATACGCAGTATTTT
cdr3_aa: CASRQNTDTQYF

d_call: -
clone_size: once
v_call: TRBV2
j_call: TRBJ1-1
cdr3_nt: TGTGCCAGCAGTGATGGAGGGGTTTGGAACACTGAAGCTTTCTTT
cdr3_aa: CASSDGGVWNTEAFF

d_call: -
clone_size: -
v_call: TRBV7-3
j_call: TRBJ2-3
cdr3_nt: TGTGCCAGCAGCTTGGGAAGCGGCGATACGCAGTATTTT
cdr3_aa: CASSLGSGDTQYF

d_call: TRBD1
clone_size: -
v_call: TRBV27
j_call: TRBJ1-6
cdr3_nt: TGTGCCAGCAGTGCCACAGGGGTAGGGTCACCCCTCCACTTT
cdr3_aa: CASSATGVGSPLHF

d_call: TRBD1
clone_size: few
v_call: TRBV5-5
j_call: TRBJ1-1
cdr3_nt: TGTGCCAGCAGCTTGCAAGACAGGGTTGGGACTGAAGCTTTCTTT
cdr3_aa: CASSLQDRVGTEAFF

d_call: -
clone_size: few
v_call: TRBV6-6
j_call: TRBJ1-1
cdr3_nt: TGTGCCAGCAGGGAGGGTTGGACTGAAGCTTTCTTT
cdr3_aa: CASREGWTEAFF

d_call: -
clone_size: -
v_call: TRBV5-4
j_call: TRBJ2-7
cdr3_nt: TGTGCCAGCAGCTCGGACACCTACGAGCAGTACTTC
cdr3_aa: CASSSDTYEQYF

d_call: -
clone_size: -
v_call: TRBV6-1
j_call: TRBJ1-2
cdr3_nt: TGTGCCAGCAGTGGGTCGCGGGGCTACACCTTC
cdr3_aa: CASSGSRGYTF

d_call: -
clone_size: few
v_call: TRBV7-8
j_call: TRBJ2-3
cdr3_nt: TGTGCCAGCAGCTTAGTCAGCGGGTACCACACAGATACGCAGTATTTT
cdr3_aa: CASSLVSGYHTDTQYF

d_call: TRBD1
clone_size: few
v_call: TRBV5-1
j_call: TRBJ1-3
cdr3_nt: TGCGCCAGCAGCCTACGGACAGGGGCTAATAGAAACACCATATATTTT
cdr3_aa: CASSLRTGANRNTIYF

d_call: -
clone_size: -
v_call: TRBV6-5
j_call: TRBJ1-1
cdr3_nt: TGTGCCAGCAGTAGGGGGGGCGTGGACACTGAAGCTTTCTTT
cdr3_aa: CASSRGGVDTEAFF

d_call: TRBD1
clone_size: -
v_call: TRBV6-5
j_call: TRBJ2-7
cdr3_nt: TGTGCCAGCAGTTCCATGGACAGGAGCTACGAGCAGTACTTC
cdr3_aa: CASSSMDRSYEQYF

d_call: -
clone_size: few
v_call: TRBV5-1
j_call: TRBJ1-4
cdr3_nt: TGCGCCAGCAGCCCAGGGGAAACTAATGAAAAACTGTTTTTT
cdr3_aa: CASSPGETNEKLFF

d_call: -
clone_size: -
v_call: TRBV25-1
j_call: TRBJ1-4
cdr3_nt: TGTGCCAGCGTCGACCGGGACTCAAATGAAAAACTGTTTTTT
cdr3_aa: CASVDRDSNEKLFF

d_call: TRBD2
clone_size: few
v_call: TRBV6-1
j_call: TRBJ2-3
cdr3_nt: TGTGCCACCAGGGGACTAGGACCCTCAGATACGCAGTATTTT
cdr3_aa: CATRGLGPSDTQYF

d_call: -
clone_size: -
v_call: TRBV2
j_call: TRBJ1-4
cdr3_nt: TGTGCCAGCAGGCGGGACGCTACAACTAATGAAAAACTGTTTTTT
cdr3_aa: CASRRDATTNEKLFF